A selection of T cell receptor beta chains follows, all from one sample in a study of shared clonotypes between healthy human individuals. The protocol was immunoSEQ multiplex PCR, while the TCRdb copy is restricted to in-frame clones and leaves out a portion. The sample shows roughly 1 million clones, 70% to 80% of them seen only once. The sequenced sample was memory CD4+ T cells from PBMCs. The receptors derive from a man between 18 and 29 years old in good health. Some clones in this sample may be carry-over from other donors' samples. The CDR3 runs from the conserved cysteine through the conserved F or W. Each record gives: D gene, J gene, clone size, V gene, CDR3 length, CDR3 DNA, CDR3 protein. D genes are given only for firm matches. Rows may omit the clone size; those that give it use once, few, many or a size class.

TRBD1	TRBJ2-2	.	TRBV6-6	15	TGTGCCAGCAAATTAGACAGGGGATCCACCGGGGAGCTGTTTTTT	CASKLDRGSTGELFF
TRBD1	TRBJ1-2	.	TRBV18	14	TGTGCCAGCTACCCTACGGGACAGGGCGGTGGCTACACCTTC	CASYPTGQGGGYTF
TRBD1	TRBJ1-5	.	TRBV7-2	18	TGTGCCAGCAGCCGGACAGGACCCAAATCCTATAGCAATCAGCCCCAGCATTTT	CASSRTGPKSYSNQPQHF
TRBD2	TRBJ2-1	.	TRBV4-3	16	TGCGCCAGCAGCCAGCGGTATAGCGGGAGTTACAATGAGCAGTTCTTC	CASSQRYSGSYNEQFF
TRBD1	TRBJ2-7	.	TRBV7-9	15	TGTGCCAGCAGGGCGGGTCCGGGACAGGGGTACGAGCAGTACTTC	CASRAGPGQGYEQYF
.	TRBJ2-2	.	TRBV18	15	TGTGCCAGCTCACCTAACAGGCAGAACACCGGGGAGCTGTTTTTT	CASSPNRQNTGELFF
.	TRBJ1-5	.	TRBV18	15	TGTGCCAGCTCACCTCGGAAGTCCGCTAATCAGCCCCAGCATTTT	CASSPRKSANQPQHF
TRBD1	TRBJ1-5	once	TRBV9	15	TGTGCCAGCAGCGTAGAGGCAGGGGGCATCCAGCCCCAGCATTTT	CASSVEAGGIQPQHF
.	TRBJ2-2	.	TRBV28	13	TGTGCCAGCCACAGAGGGGGGACCGGGGAGCTGTTTTTT	CASHRGGTGELFF
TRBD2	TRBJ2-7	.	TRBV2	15	TGTGCCAGCAGTGTGATGGCTAGCGGGAGCGACGAGCAGTACTTC	CASSVMASGSDEQYF
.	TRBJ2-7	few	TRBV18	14	TGTGCCAGCTCACGAAGCAGGGACTCCTACGAGCAGTACTTC	CASSRSRDSYEQYF
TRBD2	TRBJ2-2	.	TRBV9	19	TGTGCCAGCAGCGCCTCGACTAGCGGGAGAGGATGGGGGGCCGGGGAGCTGTTTTTT	CASSASTSGRGWGAGELFF
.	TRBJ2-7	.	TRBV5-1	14	TGCGCCAGCAGAGTACAGGGATCTACCTACGAGCAGTACTTC	CASRVQGSTYEQYF